A single sample gave rise to the 8 T cell receptor beta chains below, sequenced in a study of hypomethylating agent response in myelodysplastic syndrome. TCRdb's copy holds only in-frame clones and misses some; the assay was immunoSEQ multiplex PCR. The sample lists 2,500 to 3,500 clones, roughly 90% occurring once. Material: bone marrow, obtained before or after starting hypomethylating agent treatment for myelodysplastic syndrome (not recorded which). All receptors derive from a human donor with myelodysplastic syndrome.

The chain couples TRBV25-1 to TRBJ1-5; TRBD1 matches 12 bases. The CDR3 covers 17 residues. Germline V CDR1 and CDR2: MGHDK, SYGVNS. The V gene end was trimmed by 2 bases and the J gene end by 7 bases; junction bases not matched to a gene: 9. DNA for the CDR3: TGTGCCAGCAGTGAAACAGCCGGGGGGACAGGGGGCCAGCCCCAGCATTTT. It encodes CASSETAGGTGGQPQHF.

This clone was seen only once. The chain recombines TRBV25-1 with TRBJ2-2; D gene unclear. V lost 4 bases and J lost 6, with 15 bases in between. Germline V gene data show CDR1 as MGHDK and CDR2 as SYGVNS. The CDR3 sequence is 15 residues long. CDR3 loop: CASSARGSQAGELFF. For the CDR3, the DNA is TGTGCCAGCAGTGCCCGCGGCTCCCAGGCCGGGGAGCTGTTTTTT.

V usage is TRBV10-3 and J usage is TRBJ2-1; possibly TRBD2 for D (5 bases). This CDR3 region has 12 residues. Germline V gene data show CDR1 as ENHRY and CDR2 as SYGVKD. Trimming removed 10 bases at V and 5 bases at J, with 12 bases between. The CDR3 DNA reads TGTGCCACCCAGCCAGCGGACAATGAGCAGTTCTTC. It encodes CATQPADNEQFF.

The chain links TRBV29-1 to TRBJ2-1, with D possibly TRBD1 on 6 matching bases. The CDR3 extends over 13 amino acids. CDR1 and CDR2 (germline): SQVTM, ANQGSEA. Trimming left V 7 bases short and J 8 bases short, with 18 bases between. In DNA, the CDR3 is TGCAGCGCCCCGCGGTCCCAGGGGCATGAGCAGTTCTTC. Amino acids: CSAPRSQGHEQFF.

The genes are TRBV19 and TRBJ2-2; tentative D call: TRBD2 (6 bases). CDR3 length equals 15 residues. V shed 5 bases and J shed 2 bases, with 12 bases lying between them. Germline CDR1 LNHDA, CDR2 SQIVND (reference sequence). This CDR3 is CASSVSGPNTGELFF. The DNA of the CDR3 is TGTGCCAGTAGTGTCAGCGGGCCAAACACCGGGGAGCTGTTTTTT.

This rearrangement joins TRBV7-6 to TRBJ2-3; D call uncertain. Germline loops: CDR1 SGHVS, CDR2 FNYEAQ. With 2 bases removed from V and 3 bases from J, the gap between germline ends came to 6 bases. The CDR3 is 13 amino acids. CDR3 sequence reads: CASSLWVTDTQYF. Here the CDR3 DNA reads TGTGCCAGCAGCTTATGGGTGACAGATACGCAGTATTTT.

This chain joins TRBV7-2 and TRBJ1-4; D is undetermined. The CDR3 extends over 14 amino acids. The germline V and J ends were trimmed by 5 bases and 5 bases, with 12 bases remaining between them. The germline CDR1 and CDR2 sequences are SGHTA and FQGNSA. This chain's CDR3 is CASSRSGSNEKLFF. CDR3 coding DNA: TGTGCCAGCAGCCGCTCGGGCAGCAATGAAAAACTGTTTTTT.

The rearrangement joins TRBV2 to TRBJ2-7; 10 bases are a match to TRBD2. The V gene end was trimmed by 8 bases and the J gene end by 7 bases; junction bases not matched to a gene: 8. The CDR3 runs 13 residues. Germline CDR1 is SNHLY and CDR2 is FYNNEI. This chain's CDR3 is CASGVLAGQEQYF. The CDR3 bases are TGTGCCAGCGGGGTACTAGCGGGGCAGGAGCAGTACTTC.